This T cell receptor (beta chain) stems from a study of a mutant IDH1 vaccine in newly diagnosed glioma. Documented time point: baseline, week 1 (first vaccination visit). This sample's treatment: pre-vaccination baseline after standard-of-care therapy. Measured with immunoSEQ multiplex PCR; TCRdb has only the in-frame clones, and not every one. Seen here are tens of thousands of clones, 93% observed once, and the top ten hold 1.2%. The germline CDR1 and CDR2 sequences are ENHRY and SYGVKD. The V end was cut by 3 bases, the J end by 8 bases, with 10 bases between. The CDR3 has 13 residues. The clonotype comes from a man between 35 and 55 years old with glioma. The sample was PBMCs, taken from a glioma patient treated with radiotherapy, temozolomide or both. The J gene is TRBJ1-4, the V gene TRBV10-3; a possible D gene is TRBD1 (5 bases). For the CDR3, the DNA is TGTGCCATCAGTGAATGGGGGACGGAAAAACTGTTTTTT. Residues: CAISEWGTEKLFF.